This T cell receptor (beta chain) was found in a study of blood T cell repertoires in COVID-19. The repertoire was sequenced with immunoSEQ multiplex PCR; TCRdb's copy has only in-frame clones and lacks some. The sample consists of around 190,000 clones, 70% to 90% of them appearing once. CDR1 and CDR2 (germline): SEHNR, FQNEAQ (reference sequence). The CDR3 is 13 amino acids. V lost 6 bases and J 4 bases, leaving 12 bases between the germline ends. The sequenced material came from PBMCs or T cells enriched from blood (not recorded which). This sequence was found in a woman in her thirties or forties in a cohort exposed to, infected with or recovered from COVID-19 (not recorded which). V usage is TRBV7-9 and J usage is TRBJ1-2, with a weak D call TRBD1 (6 bases). This chain's CDR3 is CASRDSVFYGYTF. Written as DNA, the CDR3 is TGTGCCAGCAGGGACAGCGTTTTCTATGGCTACACCTTC. The full variable domain, in which reference TRBV7-9 and TRBJ1-2 provide the parts outside the CDR3, is DTGVSQNPRHKITKRGQNVTFRCDPISEHNRLYWYRQTLGQGPEFLTYFQNEAQLEKSRLLSDRFSAERPKGSFSTLEIQRTEQGDSAMYLCASRDSVFYGYTFGSGTRLTVV.